The 14 T cell receptor beta chains presented below share a single source sample, sequenced in a study of T cells in Graves' hyperthyroidism and ophthalmopathy (dated by TCRdb to between 2017 and 2020). The library was obtained by multiplex PCR. Sequencing was carried out with an Illumina HiSeq 2000. The TCR beta CDR3 regions were amplified from RNA transcripts. The TCR CDR3 was subjected to a first round of RT-PCR using the HTBI primer set and the Qiagen OneStep RT-PCR kit. TCRdb reanalyzed the raw reads on its own, using fastp at Q25 for trimming and MiXCR for clone calling, and kept in-frame beta chains. Under each unique CDR3 protein, matching rows form one entry showing the most common genes and DNA. The sample profile shows around 620,000 distinct CDR3 sequences; more than 45% of them were found once. The ten largest clones represent 15% to 20% of the sample. The sequenced sample consisted of peripheral blood or thyroid tissue (not recorded which). The receptor set was obtained from an adult woman with Graves' disease, either hyperthyroidism or ophthalmopathy (not recorded which).

This clonotype was recorded at least ten times. The chain carries TRBV6-2 or TRBV6-3 and TRBJ2-2, with 10 positions matching TRBD1. V shed 8 bases and J 4 bases; nucleotides not matched to a gene: 4. The CDR3 totals 14 residues. The germline V gene encodes CDR1 MNHEY and CDR2 SVGEGT. CDR3 coding DNA: TGTGCCAGCCGACGACAGGGGGCCACCGGGGAGCTGTTTTTT. This codes for CASRRQGATGELFF.

The chain recombines TRBV15 with TRBJ1-3; D uncertain. This CDR3 has 13 residues. With 0 bases removed from V and 7 bases from J, the gap between germline ends came to 7 bases. Germline V gene data show CDR1 as LNHNV and CDR2 as YYDKDF (reference sequence). This chain's CDR3 is CATSREVGNTIYF. In DNA, the CDR3 is TGTGCCACCAGCAGAGAAGTTGGGAACACCATATATTTT. The entire variable domain, with the rest obtained from reference TRBV15 and TRBJ1-3, is as follows: DAMVIQNPRYQVTQFGKPVTLSCSQTLNHNVMYWYQQKSSQAPKLLFHYYDKDFNNEADTPDNFQSRRPNTSFCFLDIRSPGLGDTAMYLCATSREVGNTIYFGEGSWLTVV.

In this sample, this clonotype turned up many times. The J gene is TRBJ1-2, the V gene TRBV7-9, with D possibly TRBD1 on 6 matching bases. This CDR3 region has 14 residues. V dropped 5 bases and J dropped 7 bases, with 17 bases sitting between them. Germline V gives CDR1 SEHNR, CDR2 FQNEAQ (reference sequence). CDR3 region: CASSRYRELGGYTF. DNA of the CDR3: TGTGCCAGCAGCCGCTACAGGGAATTGGGTGGCTACACCTTC.

The chain uses TRBV5-4 and TRBJ1-2; no clear D gene. This CDR3 is 14 amino acids long. V was cut by 4 bases and J by 2 bases, with 12 bases left in between. Germline assignment: CDR1 SGHNT and CDR2 YYREEE (reference sequence). The CDR3 DNA follows: TGTGCCAGCAGCCAAACGGTACAGAACTATGGCTACACCTTC. It yields the protein CASSQTVQNYGYTF.

This clonotype showed up many times. CDR3 nucleotides: TGTGCCAGCAGAAGCACCGGTCATAATTCACCCCTCCACTTT. This encodes CASRSTGHNSPLHF. V gene TRBV7-9 combines with J gene TRBJ1-6; D is uncertain. The CDR3 has 14 residues. The ends were cut back, 6 bases at V and 5 bases at J, with 11 bases in the middle. Germline CDR1 is SEHNR and CDR2 is FQNEAQ (reference sequence). The entire variable domain, with the rest obtained from reference TRBV7-9 and TRBJ1-6, is as follows: DTGVSQNPRHKITKRGQNVTFRCDPISEHNRLYWYRQTLGQGPEFLTYFQNEAQLEKSRLLSDRFSAERPKGSFSTLEIQRTEQGDSAMYLCASRSTGHNSPLHFGNGTRLTVT.

This chain joins TRBV15 and TRBJ1-5; a weak D match, TRBD1 (6 bases). Germline assignment: CDR1 LNHNV and CDR2 YYDKDF (reference sequence). Trimming cost V 6 bases and J 0 bases, with 12 bases left between them. This CDR3 comprises 15 residues. The CDR3 sequence: CATSWTVNSNQPQHF. CDR3 coding DNA: TGTGCCACCAGTTGGACAGTTAATAGCAATCAGCCCCAGCATTTT.

The V call is TRBV19, the J call TRBJ2-6, with 9 positions matching TRBD1. The CDR3 is made up of 16 amino acids. CDR1 and CDR2 from the germline V gene are LNHDA and SQIVND (reference sequence). The CDR3 loop reads CATSGQGIAGANVLTF. CDR3 DNA: TGTGCTACCTCAGGACAGGGGATAGCTGGGGCCAACGTCCTGACTTTC.

This clonotype was seen many times. The gene calls are TRBV6-1 and TRBJ2-7, with D tentatively TRBD1 (6 bases). V lost 0 bases to trimming and J lost 3 bases, with 12 bases between them. Per the germline V gene, CDR1 is MNHNS and CDR2 is SASEGT. CDR3 size: 15 residues. Written as DNA, the CDR3 is TGTGCCAGCAGTGAAGCCTCGGACAGTTTCTACGAGCAGTACTTC. Protein sequence: CASSEASDSFYEQYF.

This clonotype was counted a single time. CDR3 in amino acids: CASSQGRERGRYEQYF. CDR3 sequence (DNA): TGTGCCAGCAGCCAAGGGCGGGAGCGGGGGAGGTACGAGCAGTACTTC. The V and J genes are TRBV4-2 and TRBJ2-7; TRBD2 aligns across 8 bases. The CDR3 extends over 16 amino acids. The germline gives CDR1 LGHNA, CDR2 YNFKEQ. J was trimmed by 4 bases and V by 1 base; bases with no gene match: 9.

This rearrangement joins TRBV10-2 to TRBJ2-7; tentative D call: TRBD1 (6 bases). The germline V and J ends were trimmed by 10 bases and 2 bases, with 9 bases remaining between them. CDR3 length equals 11 residues. In germline, CDR1 is WSHSY, CDR2 SAAADI. This chain's CDR3 is CAIQGTYEQYF. CDR3 bases: TGCGCCATCCAGGGGACCTACGAGCAGTACTTC.

V and J are TRBV24-1 and TRBJ2-2; 9 nucleotides agree with TRBD1. This CDR3 region has 15 residues. Germline CDR1 is KGHDR and CDR2 is SFDVKD. V lost 10 bases to trimming and J lost 2 bases; unmatched junction nucleotides: 7. The CDR3 region is CATQGAGHNTGELFF. Written as DNA, the CDR3 is TGTGCCACACAGGGGGCCGGACATAACACCGGGGAGCTGTTTTTT.

This clonotype was detected ten times or more. The chain combines TRBV20-1 with TRBJ1-2, with D uncertain. The CDR3 has 12 residues. CDR1 DFQATT and CDR2 SNEGSKA come from the germline V gene (reference sequence). V was pared by 1 base and J by 10 bases, with 13 bases between. The CDR3 reads CSARVGGFAYTF. CDR3 sequence (DNA): TGCAGTGCTAGAGTCGGCGGTTTTGCCTACACCTTC.

A note on this clonotype: A much bigger clone sits one base away, suggesting this may be a read error. The J gene is TRBJ1-2, the V gene TRBV4-1; the D is unclear. The CDR3 covers 15 residues. The germline gives CDR1 MGHRA, CDR2 YSYEKL. The V end was cut by 4 bases, the J end by 0 bases, with 12 bases between. The CDR3 DNA sequence: TGCGCCAGCAGCCTCAGACCGAGATCTAACTATGGCTACACCTTC. Protein product: CASSLRPRSNYGYTF.

This clonotype was seen at least ten times. V is TRBV11-3 and J is TRBJ2-2; possibly TRBD1 or TRBD2 for D (5 bases each). V gave up 5 bases and J gave up 0 bases, with 10 bases separating them. The CDR3 runs to 15 residues. Germline loops: CDR1 SGHNT, CDR2 YENEEA. CDR3 coding DNA: TGTGCCAGCAGCCCGGGACCGACGAACACCGGGGAGCTGTTTTTT. It yields the protein CASSPGPTNTGELFF.